The 19 T cell receptor beta chains given below trace back to one sample, sequenced in a study of blood T cell repertoires in COVID-19. Repertoires were generated with immunoSEQ multiplex PCR, while TCRdb's copy carries only in-frame clones and drops some. Of about 240,000 clones in the sample, 75% to 90% were seen once. Sequenced material: peripheral blood. Receptor source: an older woman with active or convalescent COVID-19.

The V call is TRBV6-5, the J call TRBJ1-2, with 8 bases that match TRBD1. CDR3 length equals 13 residues. Germline assignment: CDR1 MNHEY and CDR2 SVGAGI. V lost 8 bases and J lost 6; bases outside the gene matches: 8. As DNA, the CDR3 is TGTGCCAGCGTCGCCGGGGACAGGAATGGCTACACCTTC. Its translation is CASVAGDRNGYTF.

V and J are TRBV19 and TRBJ1-6; a weak D match, TRBD1 (6 bases). Germline CDR1 reads LNHDA; CDR2 reads SQIVND (reference sequence). This CDR3 spans 17 amino acids. Trimming left V 5 bases short and J 4 bases short, with 18 bases between. CDR3 sequence (DNA): TGTGCCAGTAGTCCCCGGGGACAAAGGGATTATAATTCACCCCTCCACTTT. Its translation: CASSPRGQRDYNSPLHF.

The rearrangement links TRBV5-1 to TRBJ1-2, with 8 bases that match TRBD1. This CDR3 comprises 13 residues. After removal of 4 bases from V and 8 bases from J, the junction contained 7 bases not matched to a gene. The V gene's germline CDR1 is SGHRS and CDR2 YFSETQ. Here the CDR3 DNA reads TGCGCCAGCAGCATCCAGGGGGCGGAGGGCTACACCTTC. Translation: CASSIQGAEGYTF.

The chain joins TRBV3-1 (or the pseudogene TRBV3-2) to TRBJ1-1; D is unclear. Trimming removed 0 bases from V and 0 bases from J, with 5 bases in between. Looked up from germline, CDR1 is LGHDT and CDR2 is YNNKEL (reference sequence). This CDR3 is built from 14 residues. In DNA form, the CDR3 reads TGTGCCAGCAGCCAAGATCCCATGAACACTGAAGCTTTCTTT. This translates into CASSQDPMNTEAFF.

The chain uses TRBV7-8 and TRBJ2-3, with D perhaps matching TRBD2 (5 bases). Germline-derived CDR1 and CDR2 are SGHVS and FQNEAQ. The V gene lost 5 bases and the J gene lost 1 base, with 16 bases spanning the gap. The CDR3 length is 16 residues. The CDR3 DNA sequence: TGTGCCAGCAGCACCCCGAGGTGGGGAGGCACAGATACGCAGTATTTT. This encodes CASSTPRWGGTDTQYF. The whole variable domain, filled in from reference TRBV7-8 and TRBJ2-3, reads GAGVSQSPRYKVAKRGQDVALRCDPISGHVSLFWYQQALGQGPEFLTYFQNEAQLDKSGLPSDRFFAERPEGSVSTLKIQRTQQEDSAVYLCASSTPRWGGTDTQYFGPGTRLTVL.

This chain uses TRBV6-1 with TRBJ1-2, with D possibly TRBD1 on 5 matching bases. Germline V CDR1 and CDR2: MNHNS, SASEGT. The CDR3 spans 10 residues. V lost 3 bases and J lost 14, with 10 bases in between. This CDR3 reads CASSDETETF. In DNA form, the CDR3 reads TGTGCCAGCAGTGATGAGACAGAAACCTTC.

The rearrangement joins TRBV9 to TRBJ2-1; TRBD1 agrees at 8 bases. Germline trimming cut 4 bases from V and 6 bases from J; bases unmatched to any gene: 6. There are 14 residues in the CDR3. CDR1 is SGDLS, CDR2 YYNGEE, per germline. CDR3 sequence: CASSLRTGINEQFF. In nucleotides, the CDR3 is TGTGCCAGCAGCCTGAGGACAGGGATCAATGAGCAGTTCTTC.

V usage is TRBV11-2 and J usage is TRBJ2-2, with TRBD1 matching over 9 bases. This CDR3 spans 15 amino acids. CDR1 is SGHAT, CDR2 FQNNGV, per germline. V lost 1 base, J lost 4 bases, and 1 base stayed unmatched. The CDR3 loop reads CASSLVTGGTGELFF. CDR3 nucleotide sequence: TGTGCCAGCAGCTTAGTGACAGGGGGCACCGGGGAGCTGTTTTTT. Full variable domain (rest looked up from reference TRBV11-2 and TRBJ2-2): EAGVAQSPRYKIIEKRQSVAFWCNPISGHATLYWYQQILGQGPKLLIQFQNNGVVDDSQLPKDRFSAERLKGVDSTLKIQPAKLEDSAVYLCASSLVTGGTGELFFGEGSRLTVL.

The chain carries TRBV3-1 (or the pseudogene TRBV3-2) and TRBJ1-1; no clear D. CDR3 size: 14 residues. Trimming removed 7 bases at V and 4 bases at J, with 16 bases between. CDR1 is LGHDT, CDR2 YNNKEL, per germline (reference sequence). The CDR3 spells CASTRGSVRTEAFF. The DNA for the CDR3 is TGTGCCAGCACCCGTGGGAGCGTCCGCACTGAAGCTTTCTTT.

This clone was observed a handful of times. Other DNA sequences within the sample encode an identical CDR3. The chain uses TRBV30 and TRBJ2-3; no definite D call. V gave up 3 bases and J gave up 4 bases, with 5 bases separating them. Per germline, CDR1 GTSNPN and CDR2 SVGIG (reference sequence). The CDR3 runs to 11 residues. The chain's CDR3 is CAWSRADTQYF. The CDR3 coding sequence is TGTGCCTGGAGCCGGGCAGATACGCAGTATTTT. The whole variable domain, remainder taken from reference TRBV30 and TRBJ2-3, is SQTIHQWPATLVQPVGSPLSLECTVEGTSNPNLYWYRQAAGRGLQLLFYSVGIGQISSEVPQNLSASRPQDRQFILSSKKLLLSDSGFYLCAWSRADTQYFGPGTRLTVL.

The chain joins TRBV24-1 to TRBJ2-5, with 8 nucleotides matching TRBD1. The junction had 2 bases not matched to a gene; V was cut back by 5 bases and J by 4 bases. The CDR3 length is 13 residues. Germline V CDR1 and CDR2: KGHDR, SFDVKD. In DNA form, the CDR3 reads TGTGCCACCAGTGCAGGACAGGGAGAGACCCAGTACTTC. Protein sequence: CATSAGQGETQYF.

The chain employs TRBV19 and TRBJ2-3; the D gene is possibly TRBD1 (5 bases). Germline loops: CDR1 LNHDA, CDR2 SQIVND (reference sequence). The V end was cut by 6 bases, the J end by 0 bases, with 19 bases between. This CDR3 has 17 amino acids. The CDR3 sequence is CASRNIGMGRSTDTQYF. The CDR3, as DNA: TGTGCCAGTAGAAATATTGGAATGGGGCGGAGCACAGATACGCAGTATTTT.

This clone showed up just once. The chain carries TRBV24-1 and TRBJ2-3; D unresolved. Germline CDR1 reads KGHDR; CDR2 reads SFDVKD. CDR3 length equals 13 residues. Between the trimmed V and J ends, which lost 3 bases and 2 bases, there was a span of 5 bases. The CDR3 DNA reads as TGTGCCACCAGTGATAGCTTCACAGATACGCAGTATTTT. This translates into CATSDSFTDTQYF.

Only one count was recorded for this clone. The CDR3 spells CASRSQGTYGYTF. The CDR3 coding sequence is TGTGCCAGTCGTTCCCAGGGGACCTATGGCTACACCTTC. This chain uses TRBV19 with TRBJ1-2; D is perhaps TRBD1 (6 bases). Germline assignment: CDR1 LNHDA and CDR2 SQIVND (reference sequence). The CDR3 is 13 residues long. Trimming took 8 bases from V and 4 from J, leaving 14 bases between them.

The chain joins TRBV30 to TRBJ1-6, with D perhaps matching TRBD1 (6 bases). The CDR3 is 13 amino acids. V was pared by 5 bases and J by 5 bases, with 10 bases between. From germline, CDR1 is GTSNPN and CDR2 SVGIG (reference sequence). This CDR3 reads CAWAGGNNSPLHF. The CDR3 coding sequence is TGTGCCTGGGCGGGGGGCAATAATTCACCCCTCCACTTT.

The chain joins TRBV6-6 to TRBJ2-5, with TRBD2 matching over 7 bases. V shed 2 bases, J shed 0 bases, and the junction held 0 bases outside the gene matches. Germline-derived CDR1 and CDR2 are MNHNY and SVGAGI (reference sequence). The CDR3 length is 14 residues. For the CDR3, the DNA is TGTGCCAGCAGTTACGGGAGGGACCAAGAGACCCAGTACTTC. This codes for CASSYGRDQETQYF.

The V gene is TRBV7-9, the J gene TRBJ2-1, with TRBD2 matching over 11 bases. The V gene's germline CDR1 is SEHNR and CDR2 FQNEAQ (reference sequence). After removal of 5 bases from V and 6 bases from J, the junction contained 6 bases not matched to a gene. This CDR3 has 15 amino acids. This CDR3 reads CASSVFSGGANEQFF. For the CDR3, the DNA is TGTGCCAGCAGCGTATTTAGCGGGGGGGCCAATGAGCAGTTCTTC.

The J gene is TRBJ2-7, the V gene TRBV30, with D uncertain. This CDR3 region has 11 residues. CDR1 is GTSNPN, CDR2 SVGIG, per germline (reference sequence). V lost 0 bases, J lost 4 bases, and 4 bases lay in between. CDR3 sequence: CAWSVQYEQYF. The CDR3 DNA follows: TGTGCCTGGAGTGTACAGTACGAGCAGTACTTC.

The chain uses TRBV3-1 (or the pseudogene TRBV3-2) and TRBJ1-6, with 7 nucleotides matching TRBD1. The junction had 5 bases not matched to a gene; V was cut back by 5 bases and J by 7 bases. Germline V gene data show CDR1 as LGHDT and CDR2 as YNNKEL (reference sequence). The CDR3 is 14 residues long. The CDR3 region has the DNA TGTGCCAGCAGCTTGCGACAGGGAAATTCACCCCTCCACTTT. It encodes CASSLRQGNSPLHF.